These 26 T cell receptor beta chains came from one sample sequenced in a study of T cell responses to AZD1222 COVID-19 vaccine. Repertoires were generated with immunoSEQ multiplex PCR, while TCRdb's copy carries only in-frame clones and drops some. Altogether 93,000 or so clones are present, around 91% being singletons, with the ten largest covering 45% to 50%. The sequencing used peripheral blood, collected on day 0 of AZD1222 vaccination. All receptors derive from an adult in good health.

The chain carries TRBV7-9 and TRBJ2-1; tentatively, D is TRBD2 (5 bases). V was clipped by 8 bases and J by 5 bases, with 19 bases between them. In germline, CDR1 is SEHNR, CDR2 FQNEAQ (reference sequence). CDR3 length equals 15 residues. CDR3 DNA sequence: TGTGCCAGCCGCCCCTCTGGCGGGCAGAACAATGAGCAGTTCTTC. This translates into CASRPSGGQNNEQFF. Complete variable domain (other parts from reference TRBV7-9 and TRBJ2-1): DTGVSQNPRHKITKRGQNVTFRCDPISEHNRLYWYRQTLGQGPEFLTYFQNEAQLEKSRLLSDRFSAERPKGSFSTLEIQRTEQGDSAMYLCASRPSGGQNNEQFFGPGTRLTVL.

The CDR3 region is CASSPLAGGGADTQYF. CDR3 nucleotides: TGTGCCAGCAGCCCCTTAGCGGGAGGCGGGGCAGATACGCAGTATTTT. The chain couples TRBV5-5 to TRBJ2-3; 10 nucleotides agree with TRBD2. The CDR3 totals 16 residues. In germline, CDR1 is SGHKS, CDR2 YYEKEE (reference sequence). J was trimmed by 4 bases and V by 4 bases; bases with no gene match: 9.

The V call is TRBV29-1, the J call TRBJ2-1; D might be TRBD2 (6 bases). Germline values: CDR1 SQVTM, CDR2 ANQGSEA. V shed 6 bases and J shed 9 bases, with 24 bases lying between them. This CDR3 has 15 amino acids. This CDR3 reads CSVQSGTSRQGEQFF. DNA of the CDR3: TGCAGCGTCCAATCGGGTACTAGCAGGCAGGGTGAGCAGTTCTTC.

The V and J genes are TRBV7-8 and TRBJ1-2; D is uncertain. The CDR3 is 15 residues long. Germline V gene lookup returns CDR1 SGHVS and CDR2 FQNEAQ. With 5 bases removed from V and 0 bases from J, the gap between germline ends came to 13 bases. The CDR3 sequence is CASSPRRTANYGYTF. The CDR3 DNA reads TGTGCCAGCAGCCCCAGAAGGACCGCTAACTATGGCTACACCTTC.

The chain links TRBV5-4 to TRBJ1-2; 10 positions match TRBD1. Trimming cost V 4 bases and J 0 bases; bases outside gene matches: 9. The length of the CDR3 is 17 residues. CDR1 is SGHNT, CDR2 YYREEE, per germline (reference sequence). The CDR3 sequence is CASSLPPGQGSNYGYTF. CDR3 sequence (DNA): TGTGCCAGCAGCCTACCCCCGGGACAGGGGTCTAACTATGGCTACACCTTC. Combining the CDR3 with reference TRBV5-4 and TRBJ1-2 gives the whole variable domain ETGVTQSPTHLIKTRGQQVTLRCSSQSGHNTVSWYQQALGQGPQFIFQYYREEENGRGNFPPRFSGLQFPNYSSELNVNALELDDSALYLCASSLPPGQGSNYGYTFGSGTRLTVV.

CDR3 nucleotide sequence: TGTGCCAGCAGCCAAGGGACTAGCGGGAGGACCTACAATGAGCAGTTCTTC. Residues: CASSQGTSGRTYNEQFF. The chain links TRBV4-2 to TRBJ2-1; 14 bases fit TRBD2. CDR1 is LGHNA, CDR2 YNFKEQ, per germline. The CDR3 loop spans 17 amino acids. The trim removed 1 base at V and 2 bases at J, leaving 1 base unmatched.

V gene TRBV5-1 combines with J gene TRBJ1-4; a weak D match, TRBD1 (5 bases). With 4 bases removed from V and 3 bases from J, the gap between germline ends came to 13 bases. This CDR3 spans 15 amino acids. The germline V gene has CDR1 SGHRS and CDR2 YFSETQ. The CDR3 spells CASSLIRGSNEKLFF. CDR3 in DNA: TGCGCCAGCAGCCTAATTCGGGGGTCTAATGAAAAACTGTTTTTT.

This chain links TRBV5-4 with TRBJ2-1; no firm D call. V shed 6 bases and J shed 0 bases, with 13 bases lying between them. Per germline, CDR1 SGHNT and CDR2 YYREEE (reference sequence). This CDR3 has 15 amino acids. CDR3 DNA: TGTGCCAGCAAATGGGCGTCAAGCTCCTACAATGAGCAGTTCTTC. Protein product: CASKWASSSYNEQFF. The variable domain in full, completed from reference TRBV5-4 and TRBJ2-1, reads ETGVTQSPTHLIKTRGQQVTLRCSSQSGHNTVSWYQQALGQGPQFIFQYYREEENGRGNFPPRFSGLQFPNYSSELNVNALELDDSALYLCASKWASSSYNEQFFGPGTRLTVL.

The chain carries TRBV6-6 and TRBJ1-4; D is uncertain. The length of the CDR3 is 16 residues. V was cut by 2 bases and J by 8 bases, with 18 bases left in between. The germline gives CDR1 MNHNY, CDR2 SVGAGI (reference sequence). The CDR3 loop is CASSYPAGRSREKLFF. CDR3 coding DNA: TGTGCCAGCAGTTACCCCGCCGGACGGAGCCGGGAAAAACTGTTTTTT.

V usage is TRBV5-1 and J usage is TRBJ2-7, with D uncertain. The CDR3 consists of 13 residues. V was shortened by 5 bases and J by 2 bases, with 11 bases between the two germline ends. CDR1 SGHRS and CDR2 YFSETQ come from the germline V gene. The DNA of the CDR3 is TGCGCCAGCAGACAAGAACCAACCTACGAGCAGTACTTC. Translated, it gives CASRQEPTYEQYF. The full variable domain, with the rest looked up from reference TRBV5-1 and TRBJ2-7, is KAGVTQTPRYLIKTRGQQVTLSCSPISGHRSVSWYQQTPGQGLQFLFEYFSETQRNKGNFPGRFSGRQFSNSRSEMNVSTLELGDSALYLCASRQEPTYEQYFGPGTRLTVT.

The V gene is TRBV7-2, the J gene TRBJ2-1; 14 bases align to TRBD2. CDR3 size: 17 residues. CDR1 and CDR2 (germline): SGHTA, FQGNSA. J gave up 0 bases and V 5 bases, and 3 bases lay outside the gene matches. In nucleotides, the CDR3 is TGTGCCAGCAGCCGCGGACTAGCGGGAGGCTCCTACAATGAGCAGTTCTTC. Protein: CASSRGLAGGSYNEQFF.

This rearrangement joins TRBV7-6 to TRBJ1-2, with TRBD1 matching 8 bases. The germline V gene has CDR1 SGHVS and CDR2 FNYEAQ. CDR3 size: 15 residues. With V trimmed by 0 bases and J by 2 bases, 2 bases remained unmatched. Here the CDR3 DNA reads TGTGCCAGCAGCTTAGCGACAGGGGCGAACTATGGCTACACCTTC. Translating gives CASSLATGANYGYTF. Filled out from reference TRBV7-6 and TRBJ1-2, the complete variable domain reads GAGVSQSPRYKVTKRGQDVALRCDPISGHVSLYWYRQALGQGPEFLTYFNYEAQQDKSGLPNDRFSAERPEGSISTLTIQRTEQRDSAMYRCASSLATGANYGYTFGSGTRLTVV.

V usage is TRBV9 and J usage is TRBJ2-1; no clear D gene. The CDR3 is 15 amino acids. Germline CDR1 is SGDLS and CDR2 is YYNGEE. Trimming left V 0 bases short and J 2 bases short, with 9 bases between. CDR3 protein: CASSVDGDPYNEQFF. In DNA form, the CDR3 reads TGTGCCAGCAGCGTAGATGGTGATCCCTACAATGAGCAGTTCTTC.

This clone was picked up one time. The rearrangement links TRBV24-1 to TRBJ2-7; TRBD1 agrees at 7 bases. V gave up 4 bases and J gave up 3 bases; unmatched junction bases: 14. Germline V gives CDR1 KGHDR, CDR2 SFDVKD. This CDR3 has 17 amino acids. The CDR3, as DNA: TGTGCCACCAGTGACCAAACTACAGGGGCCTCCATCTACGAGCAGTACTTC. Its translation is CATSDQTTGASIYEQYF.

The V and J genes are TRBV27 and TRBJ2-3, with 11 bases matching TRBD2. The CDR3 consists of 16 residues. Germline CDR1 MNHEY, CDR2 SMNVEV (reference sequence). With 4 bases clipped from V and 8 bases from J, the junction kept 11 bases outside the gene matches. The chain's CDR3 is CASSSFGTSGSGTQYF. CDR3 coding DNA: TGTGCCAGCAGTTCCTTTGGGACTAGCGGCTCCGGTACGCAGTATTTT.

The rearrangement links TRBV4-3 to TRBJ2-7, with D possibly matching TRBD1 (5 bases). CDR1 is LGHNA and CDR2 is YSLEER in the germline V gene. The CDR3 loop spans 13 amino acids. Trimming removed 4 bases at V and 6 bases at J, with 13 bases between. The CDR3 loop reads CASSRLQGGEQYF. CDR3 in DNA: TGCGCCAGCAGCCGCCTCCAGGGTGGCGAGCAGTACTTC.

This clone was found once. This chain joins TRBV19 and TRBJ1-2; D uncertain. The germline gives CDR1 LNHDA, CDR2 SQIVND (reference sequence). Trimming pared 3 bases from V and 4 bases from J, leaving 9 bases between. The CDR3 has 13 amino acids. CDR3 sequence: CASSIREVYGYTF. The DNA of the CDR3 is TGTGCCAGTAGTATCCGGGAGGTCTATGGCTACACCTTC.

This clone was found once. The chain recombines TRBV7-3 with TRBJ2-1; D is possibly TRBD2 (6 bases). The CDR3 loop spans 16 amino acids. Germline V gives CDR1 SGHTA, CDR2 FQGTGA. V lost 5 bases to trimming and J lost 9 bases, with 23 bases between them. CDR3 bases: TGTGCCAGCAGCCCCCAGAGGGGAACTAGCATCAGTGAGCAGTTCTTC. Protein sequence: CASSPQRGTSISEQFF. Variable domain in full (rest from reference TRBV7-3 and TRBJ2-1): GAGVSQTPSNKVTEKGKYVELRCDPISGHTALYWYRQSLGQGPEFLIYFQGTGAADDSGLPNDRFFAVRPEGSVSTLKIQRTERGDSAVYLCASSPQRGTSISEQFFGPGTRLTVL.

This chain joins TRBV7-3 and TRBJ1-3, with D tentatively TRBD1 (5 bases). Trimming removed 5 bases at V and 0 bases at J, with 14 bases between. Germline assignment: CDR1 SGHTA and CDR2 FQGTGA. The CDR3 covers 16 residues. DNA of the CDR3: TGTGCCAGCAGCCCTAGGAGGGGCCTCTCTGGAAACACCATATATTTT. It yields the protein CASSPRRGLSGNTIYF.

The rearrangement joins TRBV19 to TRBJ1-5, with a tentative D call TRBD1 (6 bases). The ends were cut back, 1 base at V and 6 bases at J, with 10 bases in the middle. CDR1 LNHDA and CDR2 SQIVND come from the germline V gene (reference sequence). The CDR3 sequence is 14 residues long. The CDR3 DNA sequence: TGTGCCAGTAGTATAGGGGGGGGCAGTCAGCCCCAGCATTTT. Encoded protein: CASSIGGGSQPQHF.

This chain connects TRBV6-5 to TRBJ2-3, with 8 bases that match TRBD2. This CDR3 is 14 amino acids long. V gave up 5 bases and J gave up 4 bases; unmatched junction bases: 5. Germline V gives CDR1 MNHEY, CDR2 SVGAGI. CDR3 sequence (DNA): TGTGCCAGCAGTAGGCTAGCGGGTCCAGATACGCAGTATTTT. Its protein is CASSRLAGPDTQYF.

This rearrangement joins TRBV6-5 to TRBJ2-7; D might be TRBD1 (5 bases). From germline, CDR1 is MNHEY and CDR2 SVGAGI. Trimming shortened V by 0 bases and J by 3 bases, and 12 bases separated the two germline ends. The CDR3 is made up of 15 amino acids. CDR3 region: CASSYSRTSSYEQYF. The CDR3 DNA reads as TGTGCCAGCAGTTACTCGAGGACAAGTAGCTACGAGCAGTACTTC.

The chain links TRBV28 to TRBJ1-2; TRBD1 is a possible D gene (6 bases). The V gene lost 5 bases and the J gene lost 8 bases, with 21 bases spanning the gap. Germline V gene sequence: CDR1 MDHEN, CDR2 SYDVKM. The length of the CDR3 is 15 residues. The CDR3 DNA is TGTGCCAGCAGTCCTCCCGAGGGGGGGGCGGGCGGCTACACCTTC. It codes for CASSPPEGGAGGYTF.

The chain combines TRBV9 with TRBJ2-2, with 8 nucleotides matching TRBD2. This CDR3 spans 16 amino acids. Per germline, CDR1 SGDLS and CDR2 YYNGEE. Trimming took 4 bases from V and 6 from J; bases not matched to a gene: 11. The chain's CDR3 is CASSSSGGWDAGELFF. DNA for the CDR3: TGTGCCAGCAGCTCCTCGGGGGGGTGGGACGCCGGGGAGCTGTTTTTT.

The V call is TRBV18, the J call TRBJ2-1; the D gene could be TRBD1 or TRBD2 (6 bases each). CDR1 and CDR2 (germline): KGHSH, LQKENI. The CDR3 is made up of 15 amino acids. The V end lost 3 bases, the J end lost 5 bases, and 14 bases lay between the germline ends. CDR3 sequence: CASSPEGGMHNEQFF. The CDR3 coding sequence is TGTGCCAGCTCACCTGAGGGGGGAATGCACAATGAGCAGTTCTTC.

This clone was seen a few times. This chain uses TRBV19 with TRBJ1-1; no reliable D call. The germline gives CDR1 LNHDA, CDR2 SQIVND (reference sequence). Trimming cost V 10 bases and J 0 bases, with 12 bases left between them. The CDR3 length is 13 residues. The CDR3 spells CAIRSVMNTEAFF. For the CDR3, the DNA is TGTGCCATTCGATCAGTCATGAACACTGAAGCTTTCTTT.